The 20 T cell receptor beta chains in this list originate from one sample, sequenced in a study of blood T cell repertoires in COVID-19. The assay was immunoSEQ multiplex PCR, and TCRdb's table has in-frame clones only and misses some. This sample yields some 100,000 clones, of which 75% to 85% are seen a single time; approximately 7.9% belongs to the top ten. The specimen sequenced was peripheral blood. Every receptor here comes from a woman of 80 years or more with active or convalescent COVID-19.

The chain carries TRBV6-5 and TRBJ1-4; possible D gene TRBD1, 6 bases. The germline V gene has CDR1 MNHEY and CDR2 SVGAGI. CDR3 length equals 14 residues. The ends were cut back, 6 bases at V and 8 bases at J, with 16 bases in the middle. In nucleotides, the CDR3 is TGTGCCAGCAGGAATGGGGTACAGGGAGAAAAACTGTTTTTT. Residues: CASRNGVQGEKLFF.

This chain links TRBV5-1 with TRBJ1-2; TRBD1 matches 7 bases. The CDR3 is made up of 15 amino acids. The V and J ends lost 7 bases and 7 bases, in that order; junction bases with no gene match: 16. Germline CDR1 and CDR2: SGHRS and YFSETQ. CDR3 residues: CASGSPGGTAVGYTF. In DNA form, the CDR3 reads TGCGCCAGCGGTTCTCCTGGGGGGACAGCAGTTGGCTACACCTTC. The full variable domain, completed using reference TRBV5-1 and TRBJ1-2, is KAGVTQTPRYLIKTRGQQVTLSCSPISGHRSVSWYQQTPGQGLQFLFEYFSETQRNKGNFPGRFSGRQFSNSRSEMNVSTLELGDSALYLCASGSPGGTAVGYTFGSGTRLTVV.

The chain combines TRBV10-2 with TRBJ1-2; 8 bases agree with TRBD1. V trimming: 6 bases; J trimming: 3 bases; junction bases outside the gene matches: 0. The CDR3 has 12 amino acids. Germline CDR1 and CDR2: WSHSY and SAAADI. This CDR3 is CASRTGDYGYTF. CDR3 in DNA: TGCGCCAGCAGGACAGGGGACTATGGCTACACCTTC.

This rearrangement joins TRBV6-6 to TRBJ2-7; no firm D call. In germline, CDR1 is MNHNY, CDR2 SVGAGI (reference sequence). V lost 0 bases and J lost 2, with 11 bases in between. This CDR3 region has 15 residues. The CDR3 nucleotides are TGTGCCAGCAGTTACTCGATGGCACCGCCCTACGAGCAGTACTTC. This sequence encodes CASSYSMAPPYEQYF.

DNA for the CDR3: TGTGCCATCAACAGGGAGATGAATCAGCCCCAGCATTTT. Protein sequence: CAINREMNQPQHF. The chain recombines TRBV10-3 with TRBJ1-5; maybe TRBD1 (6 bases). The germline gives CDR1 ENHRY, CDR2 SYGVKD. The CDR3 runs 13 residues. Trimming pared 7 bases from V and 4 bases from J, leaving 11 bases between.

The chain combines TRBV3-1 (or the pseudogene TRBV3-2) with TRBJ1-5, with D perhaps matching TRBD1 (5 bases). The CDR3 has 17 residues. Germline V gene lookup returns CDR1 LGHDT and CDR2 YNNKEL (reference sequence). The ends were cut back, 1 base at V and 3 bases at J, with 16 bases in the middle. The CDR3 bases are TGTGCCAGCAGCCAAGGCGGGGCAGTGGGACTCAATCAGCCCCAGCATTTT. Translated: CASSQGGAVGLNQPQHF.

The V gene is TRBV11-2, the J gene TRBJ1-1; TRBD1 might be the D (5 bases). CDR3 length: 12 amino acids. V was shortened by 2 bases and J by 6 bases, with 7 bases between the two germline ends. Per the germline V gene, CDR1 is SGHAT and CDR2 is FQNNGV. In DNA, the CDR3 is TGTGCCAGCAGCTTAAGGGGATCTGAAGCTTTCTTT. It is translated as CASSLRGSEAFF.

The V gene is TRBV7-6, the J gene TRBJ2-5, with D unclear. Germline loops: CDR1 SGHVS, CDR2 FNYEAQ. Trimming left V 6 bases short and J 5 bases short, with 10 bases between. This CDR3 comprises 12 residues. Here the CDR3 DNA reads TGTGCCAGCAGGGCAGAGGTGGAGACCCAGTACTTC. This translates into CASRAEVETQYF.

The chain carries TRBV5-1 and TRBJ1-4; 8 bases line up with TRBD1. The CDR3 loop spans 15 amino acids. The trim removed 3 bases at V and 8 bases at J, leaving 9 bases unmatched. Per germline, CDR1 SGHRS and CDR2 YFSETQ. The CDR3 protein is CASSYQGAVREKLFF. The DNA for the CDR3 is TGCGCCAGCAGCTACCAGGGGGCCGTACGCGAAAAACTGTTTTTT.

This rearrangement joins TRBV7-6 to TRBJ1-1; D is undetermined. V lost 5 bases to trimming and J lost 7 bases, with 23 bases between them. This CDR3 spans 16 amino acids. The germline CDR1 and CDR2 sequences are SGHVS and FNYEAQ. Here the CDR3 reads CASSQAGGGRANEAFF. The CDR3, as DNA: TGTGCCAGCAGCCAGGCCGGTGGAGGCCGAGCGAATGAAGCTTTCTTT.

The chain has TRBV30 and TRBJ2-2, with 13 positions matching TRBD2. CDR3 size: 15 residues. Germline trimming cut 2 bases from V and 6 bases from J; bases unmatched to any gene: 3. Per germline, CDR1 GTSNPN and CDR2 SVGIG (reference sequence). CDR3 region: CAWSTGTSGAGELFF. As DNA, the CDR3 is TGTGCCTGGAGTACCGGGACTAGCGGGGCCGGGGAGCTGTTTTTT.

The chain couples TRBV7-8 to TRBJ2-2; 10 positions match TRBD1. The CDR3 totals 16 residues. Germline loops: CDR1 SGHVS, CDR2 FQNEAQ. Trimming cost V 11 bases and J 1 base; bases outside gene matches: 10. The CDR3 nucleotides read TGTGCCTTCCCCCCGACAGGGGGCTTGAACACCGGGGAGCTGTTTTTT. It yields the protein CAFPPTGGLNTGELFF.

The chain couples TRBV13 to TRBJ2-7; 13 bases match TRBD2. The ends lost 5 bases at V and 6 bases at J; junction bases unmatched: 7. In germline, CDR1 is PRHDT, CDR2 FYEKMQ (reference sequence). CDR3 length equals 15 residues. The CDR3 here is CASSPRLAGGGEQYF. The CDR3 region has the DNA TGTGCCAGCAGCCCCCGACTAGCGGGAGGTGGCGAGCAGTACTTC.

This chain connects TRBV5-1 to TRBJ1-3; 7 bases are a match to TRBD1. The CDR3 runs 15 residues. The germline V gene encodes CDR1 SGHRS and CDR2 YFSETQ. V was pared by 3 bases and J by 2 bases, with 5 bases of the junction left unmatched. CDR3 protein: CASSSGQEPGNTIYF. CDR3 in DNA: TGCGCCAGCAGCTCCGGACAGGAACCTGGAAACACCATATATTTT.

The chain uses TRBV4-1 and TRBJ2-3, with 7 bases lining up with TRBD1. The germline V gene encodes CDR1 MGHRA and CDR2 YSYEKL. Trimming removed 0 bases from V and 6 bases from J; junction bases left unmatched: 9. This CDR3 has 16 residues. As DNA, the CDR3 is TGCGCCAGCAGCCAAGAAACGGCAGGGGGATGGGATACGCAGTATTTT. This encodes CASSQETAGGWDTQYF.

The chain links TRBV9 to TRBJ2-7, with 7 nucleotides matching TRBD1. Trimming at V came to 3 bases and at J to 5 bases, leaving 2 bases not matched to a gene. The length of the CDR3 is 12 residues. From germline, CDR1 is SGDLS and CDR2 YYNGEE. The DNA for the CDR3 is TGTGCCAGCAGCGAACAGGGGAACGAGCAGTACTTC. Protein sequence: CASSEQGNEQYF.

The rearrangement links TRBV27 to TRBJ1-5; 12 bases are shared with TRBD1. Trimming took 6 bases from V and 0 from J; bases not matched to a gene: 6. This CDR3 region has 17 residues. Per the germline V gene, CDR1 is MNHEY and CDR2 is SMNVEV (reference sequence). The CDR3 sequence: CASRGGQGAISNQPQHF. The DNA of the CDR3 is TGTGCCAGCAGGGGGGGACAGGGGGCAATTAGCAATCAGCCCCAGCATTTT.

V and J are TRBV21-1 and TRBJ1-5. TRBV21-1 is designated a pseudogene. CDR3 length equals 17 residues. The CDR3 here is CASSKGWRSASNQPQHF. The CDR3 DNA follows: TGTGCCAGCAGCAAAGGGTGGCGGTCAGCTAGCAATCAGCCCCAGCATTTT.

The gene calls are TRBV28 and TRBJ2-7; TRBD2 matches at 11 bases. The CDR3 runs to 15 residues. After removal of 6 bases from V and 3 bases from J, the junction contained 7 bases not matched to a gene. The germline CDR1 and CDR2 sequences are MDHEN and SYDVKM. This CDR3 reads CASRTSGTFFYEQYF. CDR3 sequence (DNA): TGTGCCAGCAGGACTAGCGGGACCTTTTTCTACGAGCAGTACTTC.

V is TRBV5-1 and J is TRBJ2-1; tentatively, D is TRBD2 (6 bases). CDR1 SGHRS and CDR2 YFSETQ come from the germline V gene. Trimming cost V 7 bases and J 3 bases, with 14 bases left between them. CDR3 length equals 14 residues. Here the CDR3 reads CASGDYGGYNEQFF. The CDR3, as DNA: TGCGCCAGCGGAGACTACGGGGGCTACAATGAGCAGTTCTTC.